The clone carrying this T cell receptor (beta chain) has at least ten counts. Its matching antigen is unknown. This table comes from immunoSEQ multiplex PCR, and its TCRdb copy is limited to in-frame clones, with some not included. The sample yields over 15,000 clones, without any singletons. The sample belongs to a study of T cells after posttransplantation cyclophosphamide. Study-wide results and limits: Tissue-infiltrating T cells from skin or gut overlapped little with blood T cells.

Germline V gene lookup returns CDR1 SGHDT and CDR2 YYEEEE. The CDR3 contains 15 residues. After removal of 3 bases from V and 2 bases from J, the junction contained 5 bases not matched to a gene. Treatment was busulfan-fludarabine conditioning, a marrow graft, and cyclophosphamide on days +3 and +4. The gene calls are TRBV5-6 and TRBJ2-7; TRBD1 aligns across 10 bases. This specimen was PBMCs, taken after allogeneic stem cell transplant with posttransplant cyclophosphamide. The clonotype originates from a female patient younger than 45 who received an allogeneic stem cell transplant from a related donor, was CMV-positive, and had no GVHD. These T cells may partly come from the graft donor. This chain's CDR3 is CASSSFDRGPYEQYF. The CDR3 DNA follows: TGTGCCAGCAGCTCTTTTGACAGGGGGCCCTACGAGCAGTACTTC.